This entry lists 5 T cell receptor beta chains sequenced from one sample in a study of T cell responses to AZD1222 COVID-19 vaccine. The method was immunoSEQ multiplex PCR; TCRdb's version includes in-frame clones alone and lacks a portion of them. The sample records about 56,000 clones, around nine tenths being singletons. Sequenced here: peripheral blood, sampled 28 days after the second AZD1222 dose. All receptors derive from an adult who received the AZD1222 COVID-19 vaccine.

The chain employs TRBV7-9 and TRBJ1-2; 7 bases are a match to TRBD1. The CDR3 is 14 residues long. V shed 5 bases, J shed 4 bases, and the junction held 7 bases outside the gene matches. Germline CDR1 reads SEHNR; CDR2 reads FQNEAQ (reference sequence). Written as DNA, the CDR3 is TGTGCCAGCAGCCTGACAGGGCTAGTCTATGGCTACACCTTC. Protein sequence: CASSLTGLVYGYTF.

The chain combines TRBV6-5 with TRBJ2-3; possibly TRBD2 for D (5 bases). V was shortened by 7 bases and J by 0 bases, with 11 bases between the two germline ends. CDR3 length equals 14 residues. The V gene's germline CDR1 is MNHEY and CDR2 SVGAGI. In DNA, the CDR3 is TGTGCCAGCATCGGGCGGGCTAGCACAGATACGCAGTATTTT. Residues: CASIGRASTDTQYF.

In its sample, this clone was seen once. V usage is TRBV24-1 and J usage is TRBJ2-1; TRBD2 agrees at 8 bases. The CDR3 has 16 amino acids. Germline-derived CDR1 and CDR2 are KGHDR and SFDVKD. V was clipped by 5 bases and J by 9 bases; unmatched bases: 14. The CDR3 spells CATSASRGLGPLEQFF. The CDR3 DNA follows: TGTGCCACCAGTGCCTCTCGGGGACTAGGCCCGCTTGAGCAGTTCTTC.

About this clone itself: One end of the junction varies from germline; a read error may be responsible. The CDR3 protein is CAGSFGRDQPQHF. The DNA for the CDR3 is TGTGCCGGCAGCTTTGGGAGGGATCAGCCCCAGCATTTT. This chain links TRBV5-4 with TRBJ1-5; unclear D gene. CDR1 SGHNT and CDR2 YYREEE come from the germline V gene (reference sequence). This CDR3 spans 13 amino acids.

This clone was seen more than once but under ten times. This sequence joins TRBV4-2 and TRBJ2-7, with D possibly TRBD1 on 6 matching bases. Trimming cost V 0 bases and J 0 bases, with 9 bases left between them. Per the germline V gene, CDR1 is LGHNA and CDR2 is YNFKEQ. The CDR3 is made up of 15 amino acids. DNA of the CDR3: TGTGCCAGCAGCCAAGACACAGGGAGCTCCTACGAGCAGTACTTC. Translation gives CASSQDTGSSYEQYF.